This T cell receptor beta chain is from a study of shared clonotypes between healthy human individuals. As for the study in general: The study enrolled a couple of women and three men aged 18 to 49.

As regards this clone: No antigen is known for it.

Study-wide results and caveats: In contrast to clonotypes shared by all four donors, non-shared clonotypes had lower generation probabilities. A handful of donors showed sharing of approximately 5% of naive CD4 clonotypes.

V lost 0 bases to trimming and J lost 8 bases, with 15 bases between them. The CDR3 totals 15 residues. Looked up from germline, CDR1 is SGHRS and CDR2 is YFSETQ. Naive-designated CD8 cells lacked CD45RO, were positively enriched for CCR7, and omitted terminally differentiated effector memory CD45RA+ cells. Sequencing used immunoSEQ multiplex PCR; TCRdb keeps in-frame clones, though not all of them. The sample carries more than 2 million clones, just under 95% recorded once. V usage is TRBV5-1 and J usage is TRBJ2-1, with D perhaps TRBD2 (5 bases). The source is a man aged 18 to 35 in good health. Some clones in this sample may be carry-over from other donors' samples. The source material was naive CD8+ T cells from PBMCs. The CDR3 DNA reads TGCGCCAGCAGCTTGGGTGCCTCCCGGCGGGATGAGCAGTTCTTC. Translation gives CASSLGASRRDEQFF.